This passage covers 26 T cell receptor beta chains from one sample sequenced in a study of blood T cell repertoires in COVID-19. Clones were sequenced by immunoSEQ multiplex PCR, and TCRdb holds only the in-frame ones, with some missing. The data contain some 96,000 clones, over 80% of them seen just once; the ten biggest clones take up roughly 10%. The specimen was peripheral blood. The receptors stem from a human donor in a cohort sampled during active COVID-19.

The chain joins TRBV19 to TRBJ1-2; 7 bases line up with TRBD1. The ends lost 4 bases at V and 2 bases at J; junction bases unmatched: 10. CDR3 size: 16 residues. Germline V CDR1 and CDR2: LNHDA, SQIVND (reference sequence). The CDR3, as DNA: TGTGCCAGTAGTAGGGGACAGCCCGTGAACAACTATGGCTACACCTTC. It encodes CASSRGQPVNNYGYTF.

This sequence joins TRBV9 and TRBJ1-2, with 7 positions matching TRBD1. This CDR3 spans 15 amino acids. With V trimmed by 3 bases and J by 8 bases, 13 bases remained unmatched. Germline V lookup: CDR1 SGDLS, CDR2 YYNGEE. CDR3 DNA sequence: TGTGCCAGCAGCGGCGAAACAGGGGCAACAGGGGGCTACACCTTC. Residues: CASSGETGATGGYTF.

This clone was detected only a few times. The chain employs TRBV11-2 and TRBJ2-1, with D unclear. The length of the CDR3 is 14 residues. The V and J ends lost 3 bases and 9 bases respectively, with 15 bases between them. The germline gives CDR1 SGHAT, CDR2 FQNNGV. Here the CDR3 DNA reads TGTGCCAGCAGCTTCTCCCAGCCCACGGGTGAGCAGTTCTTC. This translates into CASSFSQPTGEQFF. The full variable domain, in which reference TRBV11-2 and TRBJ2-1 provide the parts outside the CDR3, is EAGVAQSPRYKIIEKRQSVAFWCNPISGHATLYWYQQILGQGPKLLIQFQNNGVVDDSQLPKDRFSAERLKGVDSTLKIQPAKLEDSAVYLCASSFSQPTGEQFFGPGTRLTVL.

The CDR3: CASSSETSSFETQYF. The CDR3 DNA sequence: TGTGCCAGCAGCTCCGAGACTAGTTCTTTCGAGACCCAGTACTTC. This chain joins TRBV11-1 and TRBJ2-5; weak D call: TRBD2 (6 bases). The CDR3 is 15 amino acids. CDR1 and CDR2 from the germline V gene are SGHAT and FQDESV (reference sequence). Trimming took off 4 bases at V and 5 bases at J, with 17 bases between the two ends.

The sample holds a few counts of this clone. The chain has TRBV7-9 and TRBJ2-7, with D hard to call. Germline lookup yields CDR1 SEHNR and CDR2 FQNEAQ (reference sequence). Deletions cut 5 bases from V and 2 bases from J, with 7 bases between. This CDR3 region has 12 residues. CDR3 DNA sequence: TGTGCCAGCAGCCCTGACACCTACGAGCAGTACTTC. Protein: CASSPDTYEQYF.

This clone showed up just a few times. The chain is built from TRBV9 and TRBJ2-7; D not resolved. The V end was cut by 0 bases, the J end by 3 bases, with 13 bases between. The CDR3 runs to 15 residues. Germline CDR1 and CDR2: SGDLS and YYNGEE. The CDR3 DNA follows: TGTGCCAGCAGCGTAGATCTTGCGGCGAGCTACGAGCAGTACTTC. Amino acid sequence: CASSVDLAASYEQYF.

The chain combines TRBV4-3 with TRBJ1-2; D gene unclear. The CDR3 extends over 14 amino acids. Deletions cut 1 base from V and 1 base from J, with 7 bases between. Per germline, CDR1 LGHNA and CDR2 YSLEER. Here the CDR3 reads CASSQGRVNYGYTF. For the CDR3, the DNA is TGCGCCAGCAGCCAAGGGAGGGTTAACTATGGCTACACCTTC.

This clone was seen only a few times. V and J are TRBV6-5 and TRBJ2-7; 9 bases are shared with TRBD1. Germline CDR1 MNHEY, CDR2 SVGAGI. This CDR3 contains 12 residues. The J segment lost 9 bases and the V segment lost 6 bases, leaving 6 bases of the junction unmatched. For the CDR3, the DNA is TGTGCCAGCAGCGGACAGGGGCGCGGGCAGTACTTC. It is translated as CASSGQGRGQYF.

The genes are TRBV13 and TRBJ1-1; TRBD1 matches at 10 bases. CDR1 PRHDT and CDR2 FYEKMQ come from the germline V gene (reference sequence). CDR3 length: 22 residues. J gave up 0 bases and V 5 bases, and 24 bases lay outside the gene matches. The CDR3 sequence is CASSQLTKITTGGSPMNTEAFF. The CDR3 DNA is TGTGCCAGCAGCCAGCTCACAAAAATAACGACAGGGGGCTCCCCGATGAACACTGAAGCTTTCTTT.

The genes are TRBV19 and TRBJ2-7; weak D call: TRBD1 (6 bases). This CDR3 spans 14 amino acids. Germline loops: CDR1 LNHDA, CDR2 SQIVND (reference sequence). Trimming took 3 bases from V and 6 from J, leaving 15 bases between them. CDR3 residues: CASSMLQTGSEQYF. In DNA, the CDR3 is TGTGCCAGTAGTATGCTTCAAACAGGGAGCGAGCAGTACTTC.

This clone was observed a single time. The gene calls are TRBV19 and TRBJ1-2; TRBD1 aligns across 10 bases. The length of the CDR3 is 17 residues. V gave up 6 bases and J gave up 1 base; unmatched junction bases: 11. Germline V lookup: CDR1 LNHDA, CDR2 SQIVND (reference sequence). The CDR3 spells CASSPSRDRGGNYGYTF. The CDR3 DNA reads TGTGCCAGTAGCCCGTCCCGGGACAGGGGAGGTAACTATGGCTACACCTTC.

The chain joins TRBV28 to TRBJ1-5; D perhaps matches TRBD1 (6 bases). The length of the CDR3 is 16 residues. With 4 bases removed from V and 4 bases from J, the gap between germline ends came to 17 bases. CDR1 and CDR2 from the germline V gene are MDHEN and SYDVKM. CDR3 bases: TGTGCCAGCAGTTCCCGACGACAGGCCGTTAATCAGCCCCAGCATTTT. Translating it yields CASSSRRQAVNQPQHF.

The genes are TRBV9 and TRBJ2-3; 12 nucleotides agree with TRBD2. This CDR3 has 18 residues. V shed 1 base and J 1 base; nucleotides not matched to a gene: 7. Germline V gene sequence: CDR1 SGDLS, CDR2 YYNGEE. This CDR3 is CASSVSRLAGAGTDTQYF. For the CDR3, the DNA is TGTGCCAGCAGCGTATCACGACTAGCGGGAGCCGGCACAGATACGCAGTATTTT.

The chain recombines TRBV28 with TRBJ1-1; 8 positions agree with TRBD1. The V gene end was trimmed by 0 bases and the J gene end by 1 base; junction bases not matched to a gene: 4. CDR1 and CDR2 from the germline V gene are MDHEN and SYDVKM. The CDR3 covers 16 residues. The CDR3 DNA sequence: TGTGCCAGCAGTTTATGGGGACAGGATCGGAACACTGAAGCTTTCTTT. Protein product: CASSLWGQDRNTEAFF.

This clone was seen once. At one of its ends the junction is not consistent with the germline gene, which may arise from a read error. V is TRBV14 and J is TRBJ2-1; 8 bases fit TRBD2. This CDR3 region has 14 residues. CDR1 is SGHDN and CDR2 is FVKESK in the germline V gene. The CDR3 DNA sequence: TGTGCCAGCAGCCAAGCACCTGGAGCGGGAGTCTTCCTCTTC. Translated: CASSQAPGAGVFLF.

A few counts support this clone. The chain uses TRBV6-2 or TRBV6-3 and TRBJ2-7; D call uncertain. The germline V and J ends were trimmed by 4 bases and 2 bases, with 12 bases remaining between them. This CDR3 spans 14 amino acids. Germline loops: CDR1 MNHEY, CDR2 SVGEGT. CDR3 nucleotide sequence: TGTGCCAGCAGTTTCCTAACAGCTGCCTACGAGCAGTACTTC. Residues: CASSFLTAAYEQYF.

The V and J genes are TRBV27 and TRBJ1-2; D is unresolved. CDR3 length: 14 amino acids. Germline CDR1 and CDR2: MNHEY and SMNVEV (reference sequence). Between the trimmed V and J ends, which lost 0 bases and 2 bases, there was a span of 7 bases. As DNA, the CDR3 is TGTGCCAGCAGTTTATCGAACAGAAACTATGGCTACACCTTC. It codes for CASSLSNRNYGYTF.

This chain connects TRBV19 to TRBJ1-6, with 9 nucleotides matching TRBD1. In germline, CDR1 is LNHDA, CDR2 SQIVND (reference sequence). This CDR3 has 15 amino acids. The ends lost 3 bases at V and 8 bases at J; junction bases unmatched: 5. CDR3 sequence (DNA): TGTGCCAGTAGTATGCGTCGGGACAGGGATTCACCCCTCCACTTT. Its translation is CASSMRRDRDSPLHF. Drawing the rest from reference TRBV19 and TRBJ1-6, the complete variable domain is DGGITQSPKYLFRKEGQNVTLSCEQNLNHDAMYWYRQDPGQGLRLIYYSQIVNDFQKGDIAEGYSVSREKKESFPLTVTSAQKNPTAFYLCASSMRRDRDSPLHFGNGTRLTVT.

The rearrangement links TRBV20-1 to TRBJ2-3, with D perhaps matching TRBD2 (6 bases). Trimming cost V 3 bases and J 0 bases, with 10 bases left between them. The CDR3 runs to 14 residues. Germline CDR1 reads DFQATT; CDR2 reads SNEGSKA (reference sequence). The CDR3 DNA reads as TGCAGTGCTAGTGGCGGGACTAGCACAGATACGCAGTATTTT. It yields the protein CSASGGTSTDTQYF.

This clone showed up just once. The genes are TRBV3-1 (or the pseudogene TRBV3-2) and TRBJ2-3; 11 bases fit TRBD2. After removal of 2 bases from V and 6 bases from J, the junction contained 7 bases not matched to a gene. The CDR3 is 16 amino acids. From germline, CDR1 is LGHDT and CDR2 YNNKEL (reference sequence). The CDR3: CASSQPPSGGNDTQYF. CDR3 nucleotide sequence: TGTGCCAGCAGCCAACCCCCTAGCGGGGGGAATGATACGCAGTATTTT.

The chain joins TRBV13 to TRBJ2-7; D perhaps matches TRBD2 (5 bases). V lost 2 bases and J lost 2, with 7 bases in between. CDR1 PRHDT and CDR2 FYEKMQ come from the germline V gene (reference sequence). This CDR3 is built from 13 residues. The CDR3 spells CASSLPGTYEQYF. In DNA, the CDR3 is TGTGCCAGCAGCTTACCGGGAACCTACGAGCAGTACTTC.

This rearrangement joins TRBV5-1 to TRBJ2-7, with 8 bases aligning to TRBD1. CDR3 length: 15 residues. Per germline, CDR1 SGHRS and CDR2 YFSETQ. V shed 4 bases, J shed 0 bases, and the junction held 6 bases outside the gene matches. The CDR3 loop reads CASSPGTGVSYEQYF. The CDR3 nucleotides read TGCGCCAGCAGCCCGGGGACAGGTGTCTCCTACGAGCAGTACTTC.

The chain is built from TRBV29-1 and TRBJ1-3; 8 nucleotides match TRBD1. This CDR3 is 14 amino acids long. CDR1 is SQVTM, CDR2 ANQGSEA, per germline. Trimming took 7 bases from V and 0 from J; bases not matched to a gene: 5. The CDR3 loop is CSARQGSSGNTIYF. In DNA, the CDR3 is TGCAGCGCCCGACAGGGGAGCTCTGGAAACACCATATATTTT.

This clone was recorded a few times. This chain links TRBV6-5 with TRBJ2-5; TRBD1 might be the D (5 bases). The CDR3 is made up of 13 amino acids. Germline V lookup: CDR1 MNHEY, CDR2 SVGAGI. The CDR3 protein is CATRHRPGETQYF. DNA for the CDR3: TGTGCAACGCGCCACAGGCCCGGGGAGACCCAGTACTTC.

The rearrangement links TRBV5-1 to TRBJ2-3; 9 positions agree with TRBD2. Germline V gives CDR1 SGHRS, CDR2 YFSETQ. This CDR3 region has 16 residues. The V and J ends lost 4 bases and 4 bases, in that order; junction bases with no gene match: 10. For the CDR3, the DNA is TGCGCCAGCAGCGAGCGGGCGGCGGGGGGGCCAGATACGCAGTATTTT. Amino acid sequence: CASSERAAGGPDTQYF.

The chain recombines TRBV27 with TRBJ1-2; 8 bases are shared with TRBD1. The CDR3 totals 15 residues. Unmatched junction bases numbered 8, after V lost 4 bases and J lost 4 bases. The germline CDR1 and CDR2 sequences are MNHEY and SMNVEV (reference sequence). The CDR3 is CASSSAAGGLYGYTF. The CDR3 coding sequence is TGTGCCAGCAGTTCCGCGGCAGGGGGCCTCTATGGCTACACCTTC.